This T cell receptor (beta chain) was captured in a study of cytomegalovirus exposure and HLA in healthy donors. Study-wide context: There were around 390 genotyped donors. Of these, about 81% fell in the genetic ancestry cluster associated with self-reported Caucasian donors.

With 7 bases removed from V and 11 bases from J, the gap between germline ends came to 17 bases. CDR1 is MDHEN and CDR2 is SYDVKM in the germline V gene. There are 12 residues in the CDR3. As regards this clone: Its antigen is currently unknown.

PCR amplification relied on 60 Vbeta primers (plus 13 Jbeta primers). TCRdb keeps only in-frame clones here, not all; method: immunoSEQ multiplex PCR. Of about 160,000 clones detected, approximately 82% appear once; the ten largest clones hold 7.5% to 9.5%. Regarding the study as a whole: In a later analysis, common viral pathogens appeared linked to several of the most significant clusters.

The receptor was isolated from a male donor in good health and CMV-seropositive. The sequenced material came from PBMCs. The rearrangement links TRBV28 to TRBJ2-5, with a possible D match to TRBD2 (5 bases). The CDR3 is CASNRLSTQQYF. The CDR3 DNA sequence: TGTGCCAGCAATCGACTATCTACGCAGCAGTACTTC.